These T cell receptor beta chains were read from a single sample in a study of cytomegalovirus exposure and HLA in healthy donors. Sequencing used immunoSEQ multiplex PCR; TCRdb keeps in-frame clones, though not all of them. The table records about 81,000 clones, around 89% of them present only once. Sequencing used PBMCs. The receptors here all came from a man between 18 and 35 years old in good health and CMV-seronegative. The CDR3 runs from the conserved cysteine through the conserved F or W. Each record gives: CDR3 protein, CDR3 DNA, clone size, D gene, V gene, J gene. The D gene is left open where the match is weak. Size is stated for part of the rows, as once, few or many counts, or as a class when the clone is expanded.

cdr3_aa: CASMGGYLSTEAFF
cdr3_nt: TGTGCCAGCATGGGGGGTTACCTGAGCACTGAAGCTTTCTTT
clone_size: -
d_call: -
v_call: TRBV7-2
j_call: TRBJ1-1

cdr3_aa: CASSYFPYYEQYF
cdr3_nt: TGTGCCAGCAGTTACTTCCCGTACTACGAGCAGTACTTC
clone_size: -
d_call: -
v_call: TRBV6-5
j_call: TRBJ2-7

cdr3_aa: CASSLGGGQETQYF
cdr3_nt: TGCGCCAGCAGCTTGGGCGGGGGCCAAGAGACCCAGTACTTC
clone_size: -
d_call: TRBD2
v_call: TRBV5-1
j_call: TRBJ2-5

cdr3_aa: CATPRPGSYEQYF
cdr3_nt: TGTGCCACCCCACGGCCGGGGTCCTACGAGCAGTACTTC
clone_size: -
d_call: -
v_call: TRBV6-1
j_call: TRBJ2-7

cdr3_aa: CASRPGTGVKSPLHF
cdr3_nt: TGTGCCAGCAGGCCCGGGACAGGGGTTAAATCACCCCTCCACTTT
clone_size: -
d_call: TRBD1
v_call: TRBV28
j_call: TRBJ1-6

cdr3_aa: CASSETDYEQYF
cdr3_nt: TGCGCCAGCAGCGAGACAGACTACGAGCAGTACTTC
clone_size: -
d_call: -
v_call: TRBV5-1
j_call: TRBJ2-7

cdr3_aa: CASSMGGEGLYEQYF
cdr3_nt: TGCGCCAGCAGCATGGGGGGGGAGGGCCTCTACGAGCAGTACTTC
clone_size: -
d_call: TRBD2
v_call: TRBV5-1
j_call: TRBJ2-7

cdr3_aa: CASSLTGVTGELFF
cdr3_nt: TGCGCCAGCAGCTTGACAGGGGTAACCGGGGAGCTGTTTTTT
clone_size: few
d_call: TRBD1
v_call: TRBV5-1
j_call: TRBJ2-2

cdr3_aa: CASRTPGTANTEAFF
cdr3_nt: TGTGCCAGCAGGACCCCCGGGACAGCTAACACTGAAGCTTTCTTT
clone_size: -
d_call: TRBD1
v_call: TRBV28
j_call: TRBJ1-1

cdr3_aa: CASSSGLAKETQYF
cdr3_nt: TGTGCCAGCAGCTCGGGACTAGCTAAAGAGACCCAGTACTTC
clone_size: -
d_call: TRBD2
v_call: TRBV7-2
j_call: TRBJ2-5

cdr3_aa: CASRRTGVGDDGLGTGELFF
cdr3_nt: TGTGCCAGTAGACGAACAGGGGTTGGTGATGACGGTTTGGGCACCGGGGAGCTGTTTTTT
clone_size: -
d_call: TRBD1
v_call: TRBV19
j_call: TRBJ2-2

cdr3_aa: CASSLGQVNQPQHF
cdr3_nt: TGTGCCAGCAGCTTAGGACAGGTCAATCAGCCCCAGCATTTT
clone_size: once
d_call: -
v_call: TRBV13
j_call: TRBJ1-5

cdr3_aa: CASSFGTSGSAYEQYF
cdr3_nt: TGTGCCAGCAGCTTTGGGACTAGCGGGAGTGCCTACGAGCAGTACTTC
clone_size: -
d_call: TRBD2
v_call: TRBV7-2
j_call: TRBJ2-7

cdr3_aa: CASALAGKNIQYF
cdr3_nt: TGTGCCAGCGCTCTAGCGGGGAAAAACATTCAGTACTTC
clone_size: -
d_call: TRBD2
v_call: TRBV28
j_call: TRBJ2-4

cdr3_aa: CATAPWTGSNSPLHF
cdr3_nt: TGTGCCACGGCCCCCTGGACAGGGAGTAATTCACCCCTCCACTTT
clone_size: -
d_call: TRBD1
v_call: TRBV6-1
j_call: TRBJ1-6

cdr3_aa: CASSLASGVTQKLFF
cdr3_nt: TGTGCCAGCAGCTTAGCATCGGGGGTTACCCAAAAACTGTTTTTT
clone_size: few
d_call: -
v_call: TRBV7-2
j_call: TRBJ1-4

cdr3_aa: CASSLTPTVTDTQYF
cdr3_nt: TGTGCCAGCAGCTTGACCCCGACAGTCACAGATACGCAGTATTTT
clone_size: -
d_call: -
v_call: TRBV5-6
j_call: TRBJ2-3

cdr3_aa: CASSVTTQGYEQYF
cdr3_nt: TGTGCCAGCAGCGTAACGACGCAGGGGTACGAGCAGTACTTC
clone_size: -
d_call: -
v_call: TRBV9
j_call: TRBJ2-7

cdr3_aa: CASSYRSVATAYEQYF
cdr3_nt: TGTGCCAGCAGTTACCGTTCGGTAGCGACCGCCTACGAGCAGTACTTC
clone_size: -
d_call: -
v_call: TRBV6-5
j_call: TRBJ2-7

cdr3_aa: CASSFGGALNGELFF
cdr3_nt: TGTGCCAGCAGCTTCGGGGGGGCTTTGAATGGGGAGCTGTTTTTT
clone_size: -
d_call: TRBD2
v_call: TRBV5-5
j_call: TRBJ2-2

cdr3_aa: CASTLSGANVLTF
cdr3_nt: TGTGCCAGTACTCTCTCTGGGGCCAACGTCCTGACTTTC
clone_size: -
d_call: -
v_call: TRBV19
j_call: TRBJ2-6

cdr3_aa: CASSPTGTGYHNEQFF
cdr3_nt: TGTGCCAGCTCCCCCACGGGGACAGGGTACCACAATGAGCAGTTCTTC
clone_size: -
d_call: TRBD1
v_call: TRBV28
j_call: TRBJ2-1

cdr3_aa: CASSEVMRAQYF
cdr3_nt: TGTGCCAGCAGTGAAGTCATGAGGGCCCAGTACTTC
clone_size: -
d_call: -
v_call: TRBV6-1
j_call: TRBJ2-5

cdr3_aa: CASSLAGRSNTGELFF
cdr3_nt: TGTGCCAGCAGCTTGGCCGGGAGATCGAACACCGGGGAGCTGTTTTTT
clone_size: -
d_call: -
v_call: TRBV7-8
j_call: TRBJ2-2

cdr3_aa: CAISSTGPRYYEQYF
cdr3_nt: TGTGCCATCTCTTCAACAGGTCCCCGGTACTACGAGCAGTACTTC
clone_size: -
d_call: -
v_call: TRBV10-3
j_call: TRBJ2-7

cdr3_aa: CASSQDSAGGYNEQFF
cdr3_nt: TGCGCCAGCAGCCAAGATTCCGCGGGAGGGTACAATGAGCAGTTCTTC
clone_size: -
d_call: TRBD2
v_call: TRBV4-3
j_call: TRBJ2-1

cdr3_aa: CASSFDRTDPNSPLHF
cdr3_nt: TGTGCCAGCAGCTTTGATCGGACAGACCCTAATTCACCCCTCCACTTT
clone_size: -
d_call: -
v_call: TRBV7-9
j_call: TRBJ1-6

cdr3_aa: CASSLAPKSRGVYNEQFF
cdr3_nt: TGTGCCAGCAGTTTAGCGCCTAAGTCCCGGGGGGTTTACAATGAGCAGTTCTTC
clone_size: -
d_call: TRBD2
v_call: TRBV28
j_call: TRBJ2-1

cdr3_aa: CSSSLQGNTIYF
cdr3_nt: TGTTCCAGCAGCTTACAGGGAAACACCATATATTTT
clone_size: -
d_call: -
v_call: TRBV7-9
j_call: TRBJ1-3

cdr3_aa: CASSEAGAGNTIYF
cdr3_nt: TGTGCCAGCAGTGAAGCAGGGGCCGGAAACACCATATATTTT
clone_size: -
d_call: -
v_call: TRBV6-1
j_call: TRBJ1-3

cdr3_aa: CATNKGARQETQYF
cdr3_nt: TGTGCCACTAACAAGGGGGCTCGACAAGAGACCCAGTACTTC
clone_size: -
d_call: TRBD1
v_call: TRBV19
j_call: TRBJ2-5

cdr3_aa: CASSRTGPESSQYF
cdr3_nt: TGTGCCAGCAGCCGGACAGGGCCCGAAAGTAGCCAGTACTTC
clone_size: -
d_call: TRBD1
v_call: TRBV6-1
j_call: TRBJ2-5

cdr3_aa: CASSLLSGQVGEQYF
cdr3_nt: TGTGCCAGCAGCTTATTGTCGGGACAGGTGGGCGAGCAGTACTTC
clone_size: -
d_call: TRBD1
v_call: TRBV11-2
j_call: TRBJ2-7

cdr3_aa: CASNLQGAGELFF
cdr3_nt: TGTGCCAGCAACCTTCAGGGGGCCGGGGAGCTGTTTTTT
clone_size: -
d_call: TRBD1
v_call: TRBV7-8
j_call: TRBJ2-2

cdr3_aa: CASSFRPGQVSYEQYF
cdr3_nt: TGTGCCAGCAGTTTCAGGCCGGGACAGGTCTCCTACGAGCAGTACTTC
clone_size: -
d_call: TRBD1
v_call: TRBV28
j_call: TRBJ2-7

cdr3_aa: CASSRERGWAEAFF
cdr3_nt: TGCGCCAGCAGCCGCGAGAGGGGGTGGGCTGAAGCTTTCTTT
clone_size: -
d_call: -
v_call: TRBV5-1
j_call: TRBJ1-1

cdr3_aa: CASSLGSSQETQYF
cdr3_nt: TGTGCCAGCAGCTTAGGTAGCTCACAAGAGACCCAGTACTTC
clone_size: -
d_call: -
v_call: TRBV13
j_call: TRBJ2-5